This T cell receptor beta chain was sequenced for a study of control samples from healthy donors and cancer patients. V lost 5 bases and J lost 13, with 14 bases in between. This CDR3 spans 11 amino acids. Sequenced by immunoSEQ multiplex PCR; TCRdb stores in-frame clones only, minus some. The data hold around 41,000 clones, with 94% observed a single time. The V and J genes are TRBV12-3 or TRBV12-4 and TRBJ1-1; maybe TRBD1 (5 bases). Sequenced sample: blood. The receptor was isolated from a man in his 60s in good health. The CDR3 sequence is CASSAGPGVFF. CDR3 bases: TGTGCCAGCAGTGCGGGACCTGGTGTTTTCTTT.